A selection of T cell receptor beta chains follows, all from one sample in a study of blood T cell repertoires in COVID-19. Sequencing used immunoSEQ multiplex PCR; TCRdb keeps in-frame clones, though not all of them. The table records 140,000 to 150,000 clones, more than 75% of them present only once. The sample consisted of peripheral blood. The receptors here all came from a man between 60 and 75 years old with active or convalescent COVID-19. Both conserved end residues are part of each CDR3. A D gene is named only where the DNA matches it firmly. Size values are once, few and many counts, or a class for expanded clones, and some rows have none.

D,J,V,size,CDR3,DNA
.,TRBJ2-1,TRBV7-2,many,CASSPVIDEQFF,TGTGCCAGCAGCCCCGTTATTGATGAGCAGTTCTTC
.,TRBJ1-6,TRBV7-2,.,CASSLGGSYNSPLHF,TGTGCCAGCAGCTTAGGAGGGTCATATAATTCACCCCTCCACTTT
TRBD2,TRBJ2-1,TRBV18,.,CASSPRTSGNEQFF,TGTGCCAGCTCACCACGGACTAGTGGGAATGAGCAGTTCTTC
TRBD1,TRBJ1-2,TRBV7-2,few,CASSLDRGRYGYTF,TGTGCCAGCAGCTTGGACAGGGGCCGGTATGGCTACACCTTC
.,TRBJ1-4,TRBV6-2/TRBV6-3,.,CASSPLDRATNEKLFF,TGTGCCAGCAGTCCATTGGACAGAGCAACTAATGAAAAACTGTTTTTT
.,TRBJ2-3,TRBV29-1,.,CSVARQERTDTQYF,TGCAGCGTTGCCCGACAGGAGAGGACAGATACGCAGTATTTT
TRBD1,TRBJ1-2,TRBV7-2,once,CASSLRTGGEFNYGYTF,TGTGCCAGCAGCTTACGGACAGGGGGCGAATTTAACTATGGCTACACCTTC
.,TRBJ1-4,TRBV27,.,CASSLGQGREKLFF,TGTGCCAGCAGTCTTGGTCAGGGTCGGGAAAAACTGTTTTTT
.,TRBJ1-2,TRBV18,.,CASSPNPDYGYTF,TGTGCCAGCTCACCAAATCCAGATTATGGCTACACCTTC
.,TRBJ2-6,TRBV20-1,.,CSASPQGFAPGANVLTF,TGCAGTGCTAGTCCTCAGGGATTCGCCCCTGGGGCCAACGTCCTGACTTTC
TRBD2,TRBJ2-4,TRBV4-1,.,CASSLGLAGGLAKNIQYF,TGCGCCAGCAGCCTGGGACTAGCGGGAGGCCTAGCCAAAAACATTCAGTACTTC
.,TRBJ1-2,TRBV4-1,.,CASSPEGANYGYTF,TGCGCCAGCAGCCCCGAAGGGGCCAACTATGGCTACACCTTC
.,TRBJ2-2,TRBV5-1,.,CASSRGTAAGELFF,TGCGCCAGCAGTCGCGGGACAGCCGCCGGGGAGCTGTTTTTT
.,TRBJ1-5,TRBV5-5,.,CASSLRGNQPQHF,TGTGCCAGCAGCTTACGCGGCAATCAGCCCCAGCATTTT
TRBD1,TRBJ1-5,TRBV7-2,.,CASSLGQGAGWGQPQHF,TGTGCCAGCAGCTTAGGACAGGGGGCCGGTTGGGGACAGCCCCAGCATTTT
.,TRBJ2-5,TRBV12-3/TRBV12-4,.,CASSSTRETQYF,TGTGCCAGCAGTTCAACTCGGGAGACCCAGTACTTC
TRBD1,TRBJ1-5,TRBV28,.,CATREGAGRQPQHF,TGTGCCACCAGGGAGGGGGCTGGGAGGCAGCCCCAGCATTTT
.,TRBJ2-1,TRBV5-4,.,CASSGVDREYEQFF,TGTGCCAGCAGCGGGGTGGACCGGGAGTATGAGCAGTTCTTC